This T cell receptor (beta chain) was recovered during a study of chemoradiotherapy in HPV16-positive cancers. Study outcomes and limitations: For HPV16-positive patients, expanding HPV-responsive T cells associated with longer recurrence-free survival. Functional assays defining HPV-specific T cells used only two HPV16-positive patients.

This clone was seen once. What it binds is unknown. Germline CDR1 LGHNT, CDR2 FRNRAP. With V trimmed by 5 bases and J by 5 bases, 7 bases remained unmatched. CDR3 length equals 14 residues. Sequencing was performed with immunoSEQ multiplex PCR; in TCRdb, only in-frame clones are kept and a portion is missing. This sample carries about 8,900 clones, about 85% of them seen once, and the ten largest clones take more than 2.5%. Repeated repertoire sampling spanned the course of chemoradiotherapy. The chain joins TRBV12-5 to TRBJ1-1, with 8 bases that match TRBD1. This TCR was recovered from a human donor with HPV-associated anogenital cancer. The material was tumor tissue, obtained from a patient who underwent chemoradiotherapy. The CDR3 nucleotides read TGTGCTAGTGGTGCCACAGGGGGAAGGACTGAAGCTTTCTTT. Translating it yields CASGATGGRTEAFF.